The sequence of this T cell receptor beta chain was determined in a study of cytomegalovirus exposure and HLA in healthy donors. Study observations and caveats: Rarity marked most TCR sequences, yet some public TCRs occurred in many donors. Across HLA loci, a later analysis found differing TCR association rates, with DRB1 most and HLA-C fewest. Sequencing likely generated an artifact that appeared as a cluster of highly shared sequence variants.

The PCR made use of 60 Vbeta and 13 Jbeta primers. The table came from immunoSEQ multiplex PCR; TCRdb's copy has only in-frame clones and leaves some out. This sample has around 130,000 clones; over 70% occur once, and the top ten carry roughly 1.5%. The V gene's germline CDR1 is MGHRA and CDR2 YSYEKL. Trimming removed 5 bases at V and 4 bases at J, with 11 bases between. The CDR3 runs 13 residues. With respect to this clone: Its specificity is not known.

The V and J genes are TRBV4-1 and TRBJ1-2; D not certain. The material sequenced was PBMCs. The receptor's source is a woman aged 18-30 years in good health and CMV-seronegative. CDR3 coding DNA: TGCGCCAGCAGCGCCAGCGGGAGCTATGGCTACACCTTC. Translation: CASSASGSYGYTF.